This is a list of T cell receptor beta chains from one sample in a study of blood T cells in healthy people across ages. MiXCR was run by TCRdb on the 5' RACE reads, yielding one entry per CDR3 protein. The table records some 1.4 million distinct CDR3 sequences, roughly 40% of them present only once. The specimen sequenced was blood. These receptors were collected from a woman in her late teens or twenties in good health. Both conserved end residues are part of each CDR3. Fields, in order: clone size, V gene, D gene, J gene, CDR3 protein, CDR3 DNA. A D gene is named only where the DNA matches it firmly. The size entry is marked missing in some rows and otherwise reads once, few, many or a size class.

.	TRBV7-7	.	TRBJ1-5	CASSIDLWEQPQHF	TGTGCTAGCAGCATTGATCTTTGGGAGCAGCCCCAGCATTTT
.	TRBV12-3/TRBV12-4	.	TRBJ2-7	CASSQHVTVEQYF	TGTGCCAGCAGTCAACATGTGACGGTCGAGCAGTACTTC
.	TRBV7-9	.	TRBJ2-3	CASSLAGGPFTQYF	TGTGCCAGCAGCTTAGCGGGGGGGCCATTTACGCAGTATTTT
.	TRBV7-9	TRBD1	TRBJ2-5	CASGQGQETQYF	TGTGCCAGTGGACAGGGGCAAGAGACCCAGTACTTC
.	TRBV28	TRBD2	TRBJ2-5	CASSSPGGAETQYF	TGTGCCAGCAGTTCCCCGGGGGGAGCGGAGACCCAGTACTTC
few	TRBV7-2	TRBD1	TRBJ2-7	CASSGSTGVVYEQYF	TGTGCCAGCAGCGGGTCGACAGGGGTTGTCTACGAGCAGTACTTC
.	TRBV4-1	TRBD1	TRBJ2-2	CASSLWTGGEITGELFF	TGCGCCAGCAGCTTATGGACAGGGGGCGAGATTACCGGGGAGCTGTTTTTT
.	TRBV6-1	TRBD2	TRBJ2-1	CAIRTSGKYEQFF	TGTGCCATCCGGACTAGCGGGAAGTATGAGCAGTTCTTC
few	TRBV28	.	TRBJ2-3	CASSALGGSTDTQYF	TGTGCCAGCAGCGCCCTTGGGGGCTCCACAGATACGCAGTATTTT
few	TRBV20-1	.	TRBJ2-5	CSARSRGSQETQYF	TGCAGTGCTAGGAGTCGGGGATCGCAAGAGACCCAGTACTTC
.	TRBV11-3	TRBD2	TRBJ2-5	CASTKPGLDITQYF	TGTGCCAGCACCAAACCGGGACTAGATATAACCCAGTACTTC